This entry lists 3 T cell receptor beta chains sequenced from one sample in a study of regulatory T cells in long-lasting Graves disease. Documented time point: newly diagnosed GD, antithyroid drugs for less than 3 months. From PBMCs, RNA was extracted and then used to make the TCR library. Sequencing libraries for TCR beta were prepared with iRepertoire HTBI primers and Arm-PCR of CDR3 regions. MiXCR, applied by TCRdb to the multiplex PCR reads, yields one record per CDR3 protein. The sample includes some 220,000 distinct CDR3 sequences, roughly 19% of them seen just once. These data are also associated with another study on T cells in Graves' hyperthyroidism and ophthalmopathy.

Sequenced here: peripheral blood mononuclear cells (PBMCs), sampled at new diagnosis, from a patient treated with antithyroid drugs. The source is a woman in her thirties with Graves disease.

The V call is TRBV28, the J call TRBJ2-3; TRBD1 matches 8 bases. Per germline, CDR1 MDHEN and CDR2 SYDVKM. CDR3 size: 14 residues. V was pared by 8 bases and J by 2 bases, with 6 bases of the junction left unmatched. DNA for the CDR3: TGTGCCAGCCGGGGACAGGCCACCACAGATACGCAGTATTTT. Translation gives CASRGQATTDTQYF.

Turning to this clonotype: This may stem from a read error, because a much larger clone lies one nucleotide away. J is TRBJ1-5 and V is TRBV20-1, with D maybe TRBD1 (5 bases). Germline V gene data show CDR1 as DFQATT and CDR2 as SNEGSKA (reference sequence). The CDR3 is 11 amino acids. The germline V and J ends were trimmed by 4 bases and 7 bases, with 8 bases remaining between them. CDR3 sequence: CSAMGEQPQHF. The CDR3 coding sequence is TGCAGTGCTATGGGGGAACAGCCCCAGCATTTT.

With regard to this clonotype: This could be a read error, since a much larger clone is one nucleotide away. The J gene is TRBJ1-1, the V gene TRBV5-6; the D gene is possibly TRBD1 (5 bases). This CDR3 spans 13 amino acids. CDR1 is SGHDT, CDR2 YYEEEE, per germline. CDR3: CASSWTQNNEAFF. CDR3 DNA: TGTGCCAGCAGCTGGACACAGAACAATGAAGCTTTCTTT.